The sequence of this T cell receptor beta chain was determined in a study of blood T cell repertoires in COVID-19. On the study more broadly: The United States, Italy and Spain were the sources of the acute and convalescent COVID-19 samples. Sources were T cells, B-cell-depleted T cells, or PBMCs; the material itself was cDNA or gDNA.

A few counts support this clone. In the authors' methods: Reference gene primer amplification yielded estimated nucleated cell counts. Sequencing used immunoSEQ multiplex PCR; TCRdb keeps in-frame clones, though not all of them. That table furnishes V, J and clone size, whereas the DNA furnished D and trimming. Altogether about 66,000 clones are present, about four fifths being singletons, with the ten largest covering 9% to 10%. V lost 7 bases to trimming and J lost 2 bases, with 15 bases between them. This CDR3 contains 14 residues. Germline V gene sequence: CDR1 SGHTA, CDR2 FQGNSA. The TCR comes from a human donor in a cohort sampled during active COVID-19. The sequencing sample was made of peripheral blood. V usage is TRBV7-2 and J usage is TRBJ2-7; D is perhaps TRBD2 (5 bases). The CDR3 nucleotides read TGTGCCAGCACCAAAGGGAGCGGTCCCTACGAGCAGTACTTC. Protein sequence: CASTKGSGPYEQYF.